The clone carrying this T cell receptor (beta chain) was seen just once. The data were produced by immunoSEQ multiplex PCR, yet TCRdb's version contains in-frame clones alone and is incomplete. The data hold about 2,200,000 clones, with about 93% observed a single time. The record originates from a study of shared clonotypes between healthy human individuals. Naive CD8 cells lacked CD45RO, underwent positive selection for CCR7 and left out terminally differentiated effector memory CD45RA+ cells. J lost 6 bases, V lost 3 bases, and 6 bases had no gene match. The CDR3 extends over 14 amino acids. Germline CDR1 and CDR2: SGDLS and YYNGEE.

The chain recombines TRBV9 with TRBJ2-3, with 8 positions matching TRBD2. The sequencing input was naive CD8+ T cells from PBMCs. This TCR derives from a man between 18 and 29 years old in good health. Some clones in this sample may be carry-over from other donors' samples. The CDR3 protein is CASSARRLADTQYF. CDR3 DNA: TGTGCCAGCAGCGCCCGTCGACTAGCGGATACGCAGTATTTT.